The 31 T cell receptor beta chains given below trace back to one sample, sequenced in a study of control samples from healthy donors and cancer patients. Libraries were prepared by immunoSEQ multiplex PCR; TCRdb keeps only in-frame clonotypes and omits some of them. The sample includes approximately 40,000 clones, approximately 90% of them seen just once. Specimen: blood. Every receptor here comes from a woman aged 45-65 years in good health.

V is TRBV18 and J is TRBJ2-2; D is possibly TRBD1 (6 bases). The CDR3 runs to 15 residues. Germline assignment: CDR1 KGHSH and CDR2 LQKENI. V was shortened by 4 bases and J by 3 bases, with 12 bases between the two germline ends. The CDR3 loop reads CASSLQQGDTGELFF. The DNA for the CDR3 is TGTGCCAGCTCACTCCAACAGGGAGACACCGGGGAGCTGTTTTTT.

The chain has TRBV9 and TRBJ1-5; the D is unclear. Trimming removed 0 bases at V and 0 bases at J, with 7 bases between. CDR1 and CDR2 (germline): SGDLS, YYNGEE. The CDR3 loop spans 15 amino acids. This CDR3 is CASSVEGNSNQPQHF. The CDR3 DNA is TGTGCCAGCAGCGTAGAAGGGAATAGCAATCAGCCCCAGCATTTT.

The rearrangement uses TRBV3-1 (or the pseudogene TRBV3-2) and TRBJ1-6, with a possible D match to TRBD1 (5 bases). The germline V gene encodes CDR1 LGHDT and CDR2 YNNKEL (reference sequence). The CDR3 consists of 16 residues. V lost 1 base and J 8 bases, leaving 15 bases between the germline ends. The CDR3 region is CASSQVGLLGDSPLHF. CDR3 DNA sequence: TGTGCCAGCAGCCAAGTCGGCCTATTAGGGGATTCACCCCTCCACTTT.

The J gene is TRBJ2-7, the V gene TRBV19; D is ambiguous. The germline V gene encodes CDR1 LNHDA and CDR2 SQIVND (reference sequence). The CDR3 has 14 residues. Trimming stripped 3 bases from V and 3 bases from J, with 12 bases between. The CDR3 loop is CASSMNSLFYEQYF. CDR3 coding DNA: TGTGCCAGTAGTATGAACAGTTTATTCTACGAGCAGTACTTC.

The chain uses TRBV5-1 and TRBJ1-6; 7 bases match TRBD1. The CDR3 totals 15 residues. Trimming removed 0 bases from V and 7 bases from J; junction bases left unmatched: 4. Germline CDR1 SGHRS, CDR2 YFSETQ. The DNA of the CDR3 is TGCGCCAGCAGCTTGGACAGGGGTCGGAATTCACCCCTCCACTTT. This codes for CASSLDRGRNSPLHF.

The chain combines TRBV2 with TRBJ2-5; 8 bases agree with TRBD2. Germline CDR1 is SNHLY and CDR2 is FYNNEI. V gave up 1 base and J gave up 0 bases; unmatched junction bases: 7. The CDR3 runs 17 residues. The CDR3 DNA sequence: TGTGCCAGCAGTGAAGGGAGACTAGCGAGAGACCAAGAGACCCAGTACTTC. This translates into CASSEGRLARDQETQYF.

The V call is TRBV29-1, the J call TRBJ2-7; D could derive from TRBD1 or TRBD2 (5 bases each). From germline, CDR1 is SQVTM and CDR2 ANQGSEA. V was shortened by 1 base and J by 7 bases, with 11 bases between the two germline ends. The CDR3 runs 12 residues. CDR3: CSVEGGGEEQYF. CDR3 bases: TGCAGCGTTGAAGGTGGGGGAGAGGAGCAGTACTTC.

The chain has TRBV6-5 and TRBJ2-7; D ambiguous. Germline CDR1 is MNHEY and CDR2 is SVGAGI. The CDR3 is 13 residues long. V was cut by 5 bases and J by 2 bases, with 10 bases left in between. The CDR3 nucleotides read TGTGCCAGCAGTCCCGACGGAACCTACGAGCAGTACTTC. It yields the protein CASSPDGTYEQYF.

In this sample, this clone turned up once. The chain carries TRBV2 and TRBJ1-2; 8 bases align to TRBD1. The CDR3 has 15 amino acids. Germline V CDR1 and CDR2: SNHLY, FYNNEI. After removal of 3 bases from V and 3 bases from J, the junction contained 6 bases not matched to a gene. The CDR3 DNA reads as TGTGCCAGCAGTGAGGGCACAGGGGGATACTATGGCTACACCTTC. Translated, it gives CASSEGTGGYYGYTF.

The chain combines TRBV27 with TRBJ1-5, with unresolved D. CDR1 MNHEY and CDR2 SMNVEV come from the germline V gene (reference sequence). Trimming stripped 5 bases from V and 0 bases from J, with 11 bases between. This CDR3 region has 15 residues. CDR3 DNA sequence: TGTGCCAGCAGTGAAGTTTTACCTAGCAATCAGCCCCAGCATTTT. As protein: CASSEVLPSNQPQHF.

The CDR3, as DNA: TGTGCCAGTAGTATATCGGGGACCCTACAAGAGACCCAGTACTTC. Its translation: CASSISGTLQETQYF. This chain connects TRBV19 to TRBJ2-5, with D perhaps matching TRBD1 or TRBD2 (5 bases each). The germline V and J ends were trimmed by 2 bases and 2 bases, with 12 bases remaining between them. Germline-derived CDR1 and CDR2 are LNHDA and SQIVND (reference sequence). The CDR3 is made up of 15 amino acids.

V is TRBV7-9 and J is TRBJ2-5, with D possibly matching TRBD2 (6 bases). The germline V gene encodes CDR1 SEHNR and CDR2 FQNEAQ (reference sequence). Trimming removed 5 bases at V and 1 base at J, with 11 bases between. The CDR3 is 14 residues long. The CDR3, as DNA: TGTGCCAGCAGCCGCGGGGTGGGCCAAGAGACCCAGTACTTC. Translating it yields CASSRGVGQETQYF.

The genes are TRBV5-1 and TRBJ1-5; weak D call: TRBD1 (5 bases). The CDR3 is made up of 13 amino acids. CDR1 is SGHRS, CDR2 YFSETQ, per germline. V was clipped by 5 bases and J by 5 bases, with 11 bases between them. The CDR3 loop is CASREGTDQPQHF. The CDR3, as DNA: TGCGCCAGCAGGGAGGGGACGGATCAGCCCCAGCATTTT.

This sequence joins TRBV7-2 and TRBJ1-3; D uncertain. V shed 4 bases and J shed 3 bases, with 7 bases lying between them. The CDR3 is 13 amino acids. Germline assignment: CDR1 SGHTA and CDR2 FQGNSA. CDR3: CASSWTDGNTIYF. CDR3 sequence (DNA): TGTGCCAGCAGCTGGACGGATGGAAACACCATATATTTT. The full variable domain, with the rest looked up from reference TRBV7-2 and TRBJ1-3, is GAGVSQSPSNKVTEKGKDVELRCDPISGHTALYWYRQSLGQGLEFLIYFQGNSAPDKSGLPSDRFSAERTGGSVSTLTIQRTQQEDSAVYLCASSWTDGNTIYFGEGSWLTVV.

The genes are TRBV20-1 and TRBJ1-1; tentative D call: TRBD1 (6 bases). The V end lost 7 bases, the J end lost 11 bases, and 11 bases lay between the germline ends. CDR3 length: 9 amino acids. Germline CDR1 is DFQATT and CDR2 is SNEGSKA (reference sequence). CDR3 nucleotide sequence: TGCAGTGTTTGGGACATGGCTTTCTTT. This gives the protein CSVWDMAFF.

The chain recombines TRBV2 with TRBJ1-5; D uncertain. V was shortened by 6 bases and J by 4 bases, with 4 bases between the two germline ends. Germline lookup yields CDR1 SNHLY and CDR2 FYNNEI. This CDR3 comprises 11 residues. The CDR3 loop reads CASSLNQPQHF. In nucleotides, the CDR3 is TGTGCCAGCAGCCTTAATCAGCCCCAGCATTTT.

The genes are TRBV7-9 and TRBJ2-7; TRBD1 matches at 8 bases. Germline CDR1 and CDR2: SEHNR and FQNEAQ (reference sequence). CDR3 length equals 14 residues. With 5 bases clipped from V and 5 bases from J, the junction kept 8 bases outside the gene matches. The CDR3, as DNA: TGTGCCAGCAGCGCTCAGGGGGCAAGTAACGAGCAGTACTTC. This encodes CASSAQGASNEQYF.

This clone was detected only once. J is TRBJ2-7 and V is TRBV6-2 or TRBV6-3, with D unresolved. Germline V lookup: CDR1 MNHEY, CDR2 SVGEGT. This CDR3 contains 16 residues. V lost 2 bases to trimming and J lost 2 bases, with 16 bases between them. The CDR3 loop is CASSYEFGGPTYEQYF. The CDR3, as DNA: TGTGCCAGCAGTTACGAGTTTGGCGGACCCACCTACGAGCAGTACTTC.

The rearrangement joins TRBV7-3 to TRBJ2-2; no definite D call. This CDR3 has 12 amino acids. The germline V gene has CDR1 SGHTA and CDR2 FQGTGA. Trimming left V 3 bases short and J 6 bases short, with 5 bases between. The CDR3 DNA is TGTGCCAGCAGCTTCGCCCCCGGGGAGCTGTTTTTT. Encoded protein: CASSFAPGELFF.

This clone was observed a few times. The chain uses TRBV6-5 and TRBJ1-2; possibly TRBD1 for D (6 bases). The germline V gene encodes CDR1 MNHEY and CDR2 SVGAGI. The CDR3 contains 12 residues. Trimming removed 6 bases at V and 7 bases at J, with 12 bases between. The CDR3 protein is CASRRTEAGYTF. In DNA, the CDR3 is TGTGCCAGCAGAAGGACAGAGGCTGGCTACACCTTC.

The rearrangement joins TRBV5-4 to TRBJ2-2, with 10 bases matching TRBD1. The trim removed 3 bases at V and 2 bases at J, leaving 4 bases unmatched. This CDR3 is 16 amino acids long. Germline CDR1 and CDR2: SGHNT and YYREEE (reference sequence). In DNA, the CDR3 is TGTGCCAGCAGCTGGGACAGGGGATCTAACACCGGGGAGCTGTTTTTT. It translates to CASSWDRGSNTGELFF.

The CDR3 spells CASSHSGTANYGYTF. DNA for the CDR3: TGTGCCAGCAGCCACTCCGGGACAGCTAACTATGGCTACACCTTC. The chain combines TRBV7-2 with TRBJ1-2; TRBD1 aligns across 7 bases. CDR1 is SGHTA and CDR2 is FQGNSA in the germline V gene. With V trimmed by 5 bases and J by 0 bases, 6 bases remained unmatched. The CDR3 spans 15 residues.

The chain carries TRBV19 and TRBJ2-2; 8 bases are a match to TRBD1. The CDR3 loop spans 18 amino acids. V lost 4 bases, J lost 8 bases, and 18 bases stayed unmatched. The germline CDR1 and CDR2 sequences are LNHDA and SQIVND (reference sequence). CDR3 residues: CASSRSGLTGTGRGELFF. Written as DNA, the CDR3 is TGTGCCAGTAGTAGGAGTGGGTTGACCGGGACAGGCCGGGGGGAGCTGTTTTTT.

The V call is TRBV12-3 or TRBV12-4, the J call TRBJ2-7; D remains unclear. CDR3 length: 12 amino acids. With 5 bases removed from V and 2 bases from J, the gap between germline ends came to 7 bases. CDR3 region: CASSTKAYEQYF. The CDR3 region has the DNA TGTGCCAGCAGTACCAAGGCCTACGAGCAGTACTTC.

The J gene is TRBJ1-5, the V gene TRBV7-2; D ambiguous. V was shortened by 6 bases and J by 7 bases, with 10 bases between the two germline ends. The germline V gene has CDR1 SGHTA and CDR2 FQGNSA. The CDR3 is made up of 12 amino acids. The CDR3 sequence: CASSFGTQPQHF. CDR3 nucleotides: TGTGCCAGCAGTTTCGGAACCCAGCCCCAGCATTTT.

CDR3 sequence: CASSPGQPGRNSPLHF. CDR3 nucleotides: TGTGCCAGCTCACCCGGACAGCCTGGGAGAAATTCACCCCTCCACTTT. V is TRBV18 and J is TRBJ1-6; a weak D match, TRBD1 (6 bases). The V and J ends lost 3 bases and 7 bases respectively, with 16 bases between them. In germline, CDR1 is KGHSH, CDR2 LQKENI. This CDR3 region has 16 residues.

V is TRBV10-3 and J is TRBJ1-4; D not certain. The CDR3 covers 13 residues. CDR1 is ENHRY, CDR2 SYGVKD, per germline. V dropped 4 bases and J dropped 6 bases, with 9 bases sitting between them. DNA for the CDR3: TGTGCCATCAGTGCCCAAGGCGATGAAAAACTGTTTTTT. As protein: CAISAQGDEKLFF.

The chain joins TRBV9 to TRBJ2-7, with no clear D. Per germline, CDR1 SGDLS and CDR2 YYNGEE. This CDR3 spans 13 amino acids. V was clipped by 4 bases and J by 0 bases, with 8 bases between them. The CDR3: CASSPQPSYEQYF. The CDR3 DNA follows: TGTGCCAGCAGCCCCCAACCCTCCTACGAGCAGTACTTC.

The chain employs TRBV21-1 and TRBJ1-4. TRBV21-1 is designated a pseudogene. CDR3 size: 16 residues. The CDR3 nucleotides read TGTGCCAGCAGCACCCGGGAGGAGAGAACTAATGAAAAACTGTTTTTT. It translates to CASSTREERTNEKLFF.

The V call is TRBV6-5, the J call TRBJ1-5; no clear D. V was shortened by 8 bases and J by 3 bases, with 14 bases between the two germline ends. This CDR3 is built from 14 residues. Germline CDR1 reads MNHEY; CDR2 reads SVGAGI. The CDR3 bases are TGTGCCAGCCAGGTCACAGTGAACAATCAGCCCCAGCATTTT. Translated: CASQVTVNNQPQHF.

The J gene is TRBJ2-3, the V gene TRBV3-1 (or the pseudogene TRBV3-2), with 15 bases aligning to TRBD2. CDR1 is LGHDT and CDR2 is YNNKEL in the germline V gene (reference sequence). Germline trimming cut 4 bases from V and 2 bases from J; bases unmatched to any gene: 7. The CDR3 contains 18 residues. Here the CDR3 reads CASSRTGLAGGNTDTQYF. In DNA, the CDR3 is TGTGCCAGCAGCCGAACGGGACTAGCGGGGGGCAACACAGATACGCAGTATTTT.